This T cell receptor beta chain was identified during a study of T cells expressing NK-cell markers. Study context: With respect to HCMV, seven of the eight sequenced donors were seropositive, and one was seronegative. General observations from the study: Dominant NKG2C+ clonotype frequencies of roughly 1.0-8% of CD8+ T cells were measured in a handful of donors. Nothing established the HCMV specificity of expanded NKG2C+ T cell clones.

TCRdb reprocessed the 5' RACE reads and keeps a single row for each CDR3 protein, giving no DNA. This table holds approximately 110,000 distinct CDR3 sequences. Remarks on this clonotype: Its antigen is still unknown.

The sequence derives from a woman aged 18 to 69 in good health. What was sequenced was blood T cells: a sorted CD56 or NKG2C T cell subset, CD4+ or CD8+ T cells, or bulk PBMC T cells (not recorded which).

Here the CDR3 reads CASSTPAVSETQYF. V usage is TRBV7-9 and J usage is TRBJ2-5; TCRdb's D call, TRBD1, is unchecked because there is no DNA. Germline loops: CDR1 SEHNR, CDR2 FQNEAQ (reference sequence). This CDR3 is 14 amino acids long.